The T cell receptor beta chain described here comes from a study of blood T cell repertoires in COVID-19. The wider study: Spain, Italy and the United States supplied samples that represented acute and convalescent COVID-19. T cells, B-cell-depleted T cells, or PBMCs supplied cDNA or gDNA.

Authors' data handling: Amplifying reference gene primers gave estimates of nucleated cell counts. Produced via immunoSEQ multiplex PCR; TCRdb's table is partial and in-frame only. Clone size and V and J calls were adopted from that table, with D and trimming inferred from the DNA. The sample contains some 300,000 clones, roughly 88% of which appear only once. Germline V gives CDR1 DFQATT, CDR2 SNEGSKA (reference sequence). V shed 3 bases and J 2 bases; nucleotides not matched to a gene: 8. This CDR3 is 16 amino acids long. The sequencing sample was made of peripheral blood. The rearrangement joins TRBV20-1 to TRBJ2-5, with 11 positions matching TRBD2. The receptor comes from a woman aged 25 to 45 who had recovered from COVID-19. CDR3 sequence: CSASGASGGPQETQYF. The CDR3 DNA follows: TGCAGTGCTAGTGGGGCTAGCGGGGGGCCGCAAGAGACCCAGTACTTC.